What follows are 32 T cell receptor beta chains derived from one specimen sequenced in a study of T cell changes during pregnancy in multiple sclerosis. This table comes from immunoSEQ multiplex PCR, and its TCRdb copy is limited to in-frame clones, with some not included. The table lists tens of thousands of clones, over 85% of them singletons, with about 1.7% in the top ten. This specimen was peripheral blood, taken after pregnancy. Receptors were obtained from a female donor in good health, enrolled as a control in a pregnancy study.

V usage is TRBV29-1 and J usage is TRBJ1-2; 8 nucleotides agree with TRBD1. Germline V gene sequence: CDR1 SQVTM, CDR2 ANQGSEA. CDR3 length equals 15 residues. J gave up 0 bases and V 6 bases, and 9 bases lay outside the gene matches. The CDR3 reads CSVNRDRSSNYGYTF. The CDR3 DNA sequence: TGCAGCGTAAACCGGGACAGGAGTTCTAACTATGGCTACACCTTC.

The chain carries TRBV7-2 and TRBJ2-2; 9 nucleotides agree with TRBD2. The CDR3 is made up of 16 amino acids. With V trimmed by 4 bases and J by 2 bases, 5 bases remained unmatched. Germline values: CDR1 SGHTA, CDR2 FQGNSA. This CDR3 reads CASSSRLAANTGELFF. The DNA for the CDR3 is TGTGCCAGCAGCTCCAGACTAGCGGCCAACACCGGGGAGCTGTTTTTT.

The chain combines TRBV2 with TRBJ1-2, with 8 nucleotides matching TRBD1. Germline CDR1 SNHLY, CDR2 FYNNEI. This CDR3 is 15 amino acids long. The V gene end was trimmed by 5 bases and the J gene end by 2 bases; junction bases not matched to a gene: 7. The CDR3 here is CASSLGRTGNYGYTF. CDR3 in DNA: TGTGCCAGCAGTCTGGGGCGGACAGGGAACTATGGCTACACCTTC. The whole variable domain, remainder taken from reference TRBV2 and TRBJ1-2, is EPEVTQTPSHQVTQMGQEVILRCVPISNHLYFYWYRQILGQKVEFLVSFYNNEISEKSEIFDDQFSVERPDGSNFTLKIRSTKLEDSAMYFCASSLGRTGNYGYTFGSGTRLTVV.

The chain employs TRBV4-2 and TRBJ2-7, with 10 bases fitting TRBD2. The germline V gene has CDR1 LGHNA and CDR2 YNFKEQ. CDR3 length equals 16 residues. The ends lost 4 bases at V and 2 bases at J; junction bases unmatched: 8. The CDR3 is CASSPASGSGPYEQYF. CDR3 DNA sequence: TGTGCCAGCAGCCCAGCTAGCGGGAGTGGCCCCTACGAGCAGTACTTC.

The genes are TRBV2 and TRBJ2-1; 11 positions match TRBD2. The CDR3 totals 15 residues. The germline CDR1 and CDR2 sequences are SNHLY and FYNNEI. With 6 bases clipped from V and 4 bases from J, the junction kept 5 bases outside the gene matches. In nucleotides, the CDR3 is TGTGCCAGCAGGCCTACTAGCGGGAGATACAATGAGCAGTTCTTC. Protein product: CASRPTSGRYNEQFF.

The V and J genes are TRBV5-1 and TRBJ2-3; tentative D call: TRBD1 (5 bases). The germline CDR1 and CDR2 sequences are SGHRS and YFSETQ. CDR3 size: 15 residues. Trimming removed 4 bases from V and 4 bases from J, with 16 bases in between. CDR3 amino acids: CASSKSSGIPDTQYF. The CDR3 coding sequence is TGCGCCAGCAGCAAAAGCTCAGGGATCCCAGATACGCAGTATTTT.

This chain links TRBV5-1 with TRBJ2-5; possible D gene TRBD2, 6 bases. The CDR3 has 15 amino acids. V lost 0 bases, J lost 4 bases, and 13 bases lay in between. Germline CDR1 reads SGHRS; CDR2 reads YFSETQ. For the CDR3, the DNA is TGCGCCAGCAGCTTGGGACTAGGGGCAGGAGAGACCCAGTACTTC. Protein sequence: CASSLGLGAGETQYF.

CDR3 in amino acids: CASSLGLAVRETQYF. DNA for the CDR3: TGTGCCAGCAGTTTAGGACTAGCGGTACGAGAGACCCAGTACTTC. This chain links TRBV27 with TRBJ2-5; 10 nucleotides align to TRBD2. V lost 2 bases and J lost 4; bases outside the gene matches: 4. This CDR3 is built from 15 residues. The germline V gene has CDR1 MNHEY and CDR2 SMNVEV (reference sequence).

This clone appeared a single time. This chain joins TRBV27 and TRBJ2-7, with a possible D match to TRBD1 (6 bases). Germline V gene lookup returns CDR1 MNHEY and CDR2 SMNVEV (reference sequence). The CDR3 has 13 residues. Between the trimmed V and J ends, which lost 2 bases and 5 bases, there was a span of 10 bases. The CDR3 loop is CASSLGQRNEQYF. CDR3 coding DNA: TGTGCCAGCAGTTTAGGACAGCGCAACGAGCAGTACTTC.

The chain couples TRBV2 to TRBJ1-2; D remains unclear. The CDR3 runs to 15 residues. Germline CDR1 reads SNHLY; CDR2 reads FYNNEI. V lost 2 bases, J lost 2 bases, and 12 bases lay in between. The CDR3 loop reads CASSESLQRNYGYTF. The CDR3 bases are TGTGCCAGCAGTGAAAGTTTACAGAGAAACTATGGCTACACCTTC.

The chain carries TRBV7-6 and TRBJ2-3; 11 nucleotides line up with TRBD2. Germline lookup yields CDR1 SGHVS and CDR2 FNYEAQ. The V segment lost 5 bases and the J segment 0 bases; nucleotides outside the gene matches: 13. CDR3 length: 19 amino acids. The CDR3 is CASSPFLAGGPASTDTQYF. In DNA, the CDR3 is TGTGCCAGCAGCCCGTTTTTAGCGGGAGGGCCGGCTAGCACAGATACGCAGTATTTT.

The CDR3 DNA sequence: TGCGCCAGCAGCTTGAACCAGGGGGCGGACACCGGGGAGCTGTTTTTT. Translation: CASSLNQGADTGELFF. The chain recombines TRBV5-1 with TRBJ2-2; 8 bases are a match to TRBD1. V was clipped by 1 base and J by 3 bases; unmatched bases: 5. Germline CDR1 reads SGHRS; CDR2 reads YFSETQ. The CDR3 contains 16 residues. The complete variable domain, with remaining parts taken from reference TRBV5-1 and TRBJ2-2, reads KAGVTQTPRYLIKTRGQQVTLSCSPISGHRSVSWYQQTPGQGLQFLFEYFSETQRNKGNFPGRFSGRQFSNSRSEMNVSTLELGDSALYLCASSLNQGADTGELFFGEGSRLTVL.

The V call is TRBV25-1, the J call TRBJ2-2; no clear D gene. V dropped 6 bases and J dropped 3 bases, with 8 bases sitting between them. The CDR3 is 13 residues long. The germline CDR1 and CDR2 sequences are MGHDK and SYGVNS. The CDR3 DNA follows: TGTGCCAGCAGCCTGACTCACACCGGGGAGCTGTTTTTT. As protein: CASSLTHTGELFF.

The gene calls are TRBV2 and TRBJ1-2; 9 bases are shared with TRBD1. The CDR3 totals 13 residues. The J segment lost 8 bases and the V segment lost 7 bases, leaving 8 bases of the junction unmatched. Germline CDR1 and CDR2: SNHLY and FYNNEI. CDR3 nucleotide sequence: TGTGCCAGCACAATGACAGGGGGAGAAGGCTACACCTTC. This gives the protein CASTMTGGEGYTF.

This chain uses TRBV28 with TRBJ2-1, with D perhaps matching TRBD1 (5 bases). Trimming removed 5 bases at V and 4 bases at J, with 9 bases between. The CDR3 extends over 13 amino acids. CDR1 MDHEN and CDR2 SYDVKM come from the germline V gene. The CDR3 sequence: CASSGDRYNEQFF. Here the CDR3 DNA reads TGTGCCAGCAGTGGTGACAGATACAATGAGCAGTTCTTC.

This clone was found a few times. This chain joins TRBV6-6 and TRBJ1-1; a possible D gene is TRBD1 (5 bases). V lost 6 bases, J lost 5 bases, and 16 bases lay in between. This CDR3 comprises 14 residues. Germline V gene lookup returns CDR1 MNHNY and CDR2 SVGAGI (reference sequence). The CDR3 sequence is CASSHEGAGTEAFF. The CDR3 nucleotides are TGTGCCAGCAGCCACGAAGGGGCTGGAACTGAAGCTTTCTTT.

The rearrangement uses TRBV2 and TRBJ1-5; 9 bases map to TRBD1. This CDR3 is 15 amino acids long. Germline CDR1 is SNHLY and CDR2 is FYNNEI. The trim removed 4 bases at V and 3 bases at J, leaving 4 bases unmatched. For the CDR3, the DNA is TGTGCCAGCAGTGGGGGGACAGGGATCAATCAGCCCCAGCATTTT. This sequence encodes CASSGGTGINQPQHF.

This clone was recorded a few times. The CDR3 sequence: CASSYRGNQPQHF. CDR3 nucleotides: TGTGCCAGTAGCTACAGGGGAAATCAGCCCCAGCATTTT. The chain recombines TRBV19 with TRBJ1-5; TRBD1 matches at 7 bases. CDR3 length: 13 residues. Losses at the gene ends were 6 bases for V and 4 bases for J; bases not matched to a gene: 3. Germline CDR1 LNHDA, CDR2 SQIVND (reference sequence).

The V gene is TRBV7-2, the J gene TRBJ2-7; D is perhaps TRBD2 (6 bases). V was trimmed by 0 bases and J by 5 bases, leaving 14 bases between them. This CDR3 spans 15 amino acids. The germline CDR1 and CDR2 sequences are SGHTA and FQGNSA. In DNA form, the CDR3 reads TGTGCCAGCAGCTTAGCGGGACCGGGAGTCGACGAGCAGTACTTC. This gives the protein CASSLAGPGVDEQYF. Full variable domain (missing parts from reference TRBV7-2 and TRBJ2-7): GAGVSQSPSNKVTEKGKDVELRCDPISGHTALYWYRQSLGQGLEFLIYFQGNSAPDKSGLPSDRFSAERTGGSVSTLTIQRTQQEDSAVYLCASSLAGPGVDEQYFGPGTRLTVT.

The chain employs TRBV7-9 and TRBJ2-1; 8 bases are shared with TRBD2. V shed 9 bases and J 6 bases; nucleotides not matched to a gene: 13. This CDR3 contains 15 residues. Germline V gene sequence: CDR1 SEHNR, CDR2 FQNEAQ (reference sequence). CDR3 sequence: CASRMGAGVGNEQFF. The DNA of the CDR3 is TGTGCCAGTCGGATGGGAGCGGGAGTCGGCAATGAGCAGTTCTTC.

This CDR3 is CASSGRGWGGDTDTQYF. The CDR3, as DNA: TGTGCCAGCAGCGGGAGGGGTTGGGGGGGAGACACAGATACGCAGTATTTT. This rearrangement joins TRBV9 to TRBJ2-3; the match to TRBD2 covers 7 bases. Germline lookup yields CDR1 SGDLS and CDR2 YYNGEE. The CDR3 is 17 residues long. Trimming removed 3 bases from V and 2 bases from J; junction bases left unmatched: 12. The whole variable domain, remainder taken from reference TRBV9 and TRBJ2-3, is DSGVTQTPKHLITATGQRVTLRCSPRSGDLSVYWYQQSLDQGLQFLIQYYNGEERAKGNILERFSAQQFPDLHSELNLSSLELGDSALYFCASSGRGWGGDTDTQYFGPGTRLTVL.

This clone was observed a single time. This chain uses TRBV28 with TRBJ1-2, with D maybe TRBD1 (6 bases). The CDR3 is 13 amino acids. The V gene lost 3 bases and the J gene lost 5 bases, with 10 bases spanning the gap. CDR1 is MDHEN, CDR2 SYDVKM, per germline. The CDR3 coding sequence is TGTGCCAGCAGTTTCGGGACACAGTATGGCTACACCTTC. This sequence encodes CASSFGTQYGYTF.

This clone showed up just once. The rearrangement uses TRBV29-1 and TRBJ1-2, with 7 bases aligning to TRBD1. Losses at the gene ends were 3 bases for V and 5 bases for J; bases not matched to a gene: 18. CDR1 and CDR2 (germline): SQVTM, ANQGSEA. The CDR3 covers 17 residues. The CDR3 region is CSVEDPGVRGKFYGYTF. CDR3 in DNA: TGCAGCGTTGAGGATCCGGGAGTCAGGGGGAAGTTTTATGGCTACACCTTC.

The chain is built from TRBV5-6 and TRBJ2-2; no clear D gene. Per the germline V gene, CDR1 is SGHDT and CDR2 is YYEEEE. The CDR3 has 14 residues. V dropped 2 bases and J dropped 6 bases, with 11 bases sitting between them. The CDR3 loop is CASSFELSPGELFF. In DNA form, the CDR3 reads TGTGCCAGCAGCTTCGAATTGAGCCCCGGGGAGCTGTTTTTT. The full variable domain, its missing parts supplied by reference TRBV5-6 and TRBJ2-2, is DAGVTQSPTHLIKTRGQQVTLRCSPKSGHDTVSWYQQALGQGPQFIFQYYEEEERQRGNFPDRFSGHQFPNYSSELNVNALLLGDSALYLCASSFELSPGELFFGEGSRLTVL.

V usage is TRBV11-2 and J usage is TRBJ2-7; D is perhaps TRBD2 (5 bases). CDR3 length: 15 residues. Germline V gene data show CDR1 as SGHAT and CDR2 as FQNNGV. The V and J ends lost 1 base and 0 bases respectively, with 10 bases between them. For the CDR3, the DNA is TGTGCCAGCAGCTTAGTCGTCGGGAACTCCTACGAGCAGTACTTC. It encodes CASSLVVGNSYEQYF.

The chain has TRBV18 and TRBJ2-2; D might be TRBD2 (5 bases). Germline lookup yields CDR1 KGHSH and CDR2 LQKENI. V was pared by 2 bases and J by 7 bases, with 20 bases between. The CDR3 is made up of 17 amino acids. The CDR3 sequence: CASSPSTSSPEGGELFF. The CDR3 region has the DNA TGTGCCAGCTCACCATCTACGAGTTCTCCTGAGGGCGGGGAGCTGTTTTTT.

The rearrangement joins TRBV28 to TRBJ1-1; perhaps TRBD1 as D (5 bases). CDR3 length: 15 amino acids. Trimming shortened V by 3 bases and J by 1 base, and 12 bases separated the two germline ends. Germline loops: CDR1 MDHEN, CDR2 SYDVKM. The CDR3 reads CASSFQGQGNTEAFF. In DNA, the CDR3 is TGTGCCAGCAGTTTTCAAGGTCAGGGGAACACTGAAGCTTTCTTT. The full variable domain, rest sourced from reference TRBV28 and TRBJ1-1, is DVKVTQSSRYLVKRTGEKVFLECVQDMDHENMFWYRQDPGLGLRLIYFSYDVKMKEKGDIPEGYSVSREKKERFSLILESASTNQTSMYLCASSFQGQGNTEAFFGQGTRLTVV.

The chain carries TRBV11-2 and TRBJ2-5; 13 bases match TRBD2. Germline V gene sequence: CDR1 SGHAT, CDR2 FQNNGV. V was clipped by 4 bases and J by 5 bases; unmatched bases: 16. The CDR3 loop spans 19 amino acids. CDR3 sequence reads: CASSSRTSGSYRRWETQYF. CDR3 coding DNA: TGTGCCAGCAGCTCGAGGACTAGCGGGAGCTACCGAAGGTGGGAGACCCAGTACTTC.

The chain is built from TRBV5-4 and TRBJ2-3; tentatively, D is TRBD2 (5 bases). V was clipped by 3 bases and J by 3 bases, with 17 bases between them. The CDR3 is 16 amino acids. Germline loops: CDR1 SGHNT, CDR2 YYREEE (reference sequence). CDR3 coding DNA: TGTGCCAGCAGCTCCCCTAAGCCGGAGGATACAGATACGCAGTATTTT. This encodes CASSSPKPEDTDTQYF.

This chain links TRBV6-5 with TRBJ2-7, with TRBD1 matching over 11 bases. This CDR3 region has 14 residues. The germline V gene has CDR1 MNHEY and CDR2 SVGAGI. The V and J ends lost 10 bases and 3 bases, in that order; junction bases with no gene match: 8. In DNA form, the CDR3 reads TGTGCCACCGATCCCGGGACAGGGGGCTACGAGCAGTACTTC. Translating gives CATDPGTGGYEQYF.

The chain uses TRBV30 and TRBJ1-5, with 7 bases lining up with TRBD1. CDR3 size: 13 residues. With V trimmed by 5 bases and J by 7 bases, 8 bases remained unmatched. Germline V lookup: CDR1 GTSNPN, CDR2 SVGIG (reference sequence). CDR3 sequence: CAWADRAQQPQHF. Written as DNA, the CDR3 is TGTGCCTGGGCTGACAGGGCGCAGCAGCCCCAGCATTTT.

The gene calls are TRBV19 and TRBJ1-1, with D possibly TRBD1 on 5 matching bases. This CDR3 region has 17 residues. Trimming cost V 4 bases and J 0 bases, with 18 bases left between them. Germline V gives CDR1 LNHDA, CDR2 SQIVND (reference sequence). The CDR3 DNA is TGTGCCAGTAGTAGCCCCCCGGGGGTATTCATGAACACTGAAGCTTTCTTT. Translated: CASSSPPGVFMNTEAFF.